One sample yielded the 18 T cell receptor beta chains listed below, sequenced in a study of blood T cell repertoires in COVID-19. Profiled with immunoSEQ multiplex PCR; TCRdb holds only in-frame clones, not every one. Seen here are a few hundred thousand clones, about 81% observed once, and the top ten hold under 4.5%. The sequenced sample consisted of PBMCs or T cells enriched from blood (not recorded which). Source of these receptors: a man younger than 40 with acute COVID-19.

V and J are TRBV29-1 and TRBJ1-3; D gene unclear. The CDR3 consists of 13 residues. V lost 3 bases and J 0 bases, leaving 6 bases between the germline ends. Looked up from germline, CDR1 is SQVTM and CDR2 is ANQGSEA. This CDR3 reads CSVEGSSGNTIYF. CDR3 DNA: TGCAGCGTTGAGGGGAGCTCTGGAAACACCATATATTTT.

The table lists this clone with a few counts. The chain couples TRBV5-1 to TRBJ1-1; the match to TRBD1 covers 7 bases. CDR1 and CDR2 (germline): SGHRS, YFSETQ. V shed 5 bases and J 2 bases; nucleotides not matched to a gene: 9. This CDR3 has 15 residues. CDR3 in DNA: TGCGCCAGCAGTTCCGGGACAGCATTTAACACTGAAGCTTTCTTT. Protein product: CASSSGTAFNTEAFF.

CDR3 nucleotides: TGTGCCTGCCTCCCTGGGCACGGGGGGACTGAAGCTTTCTTT. Translation gives CACLPGHGGTEAFF. The chain employs TRBV30 and TRBJ1-1; D may be TRBD1 (5 bases). This CDR3 spans 14 amino acids. Germline V gives CDR1 GTSNPN, CDR2 SVGIG (reference sequence). Between the trimmed V and J ends, which lost 6 bases and 5 bases, there was a span of 19 bases. Drawing the rest from reference TRBV30 and TRBJ1-1, the complete variable domain is SQTIHQWPATLVQPVGSPLSLECTVEGTSNPNLYWYRQAAGRGLQLLFYSVGIGQISSEVPQNLSASRPQDRQFILSSKKLLLSDSGFYLCACLPGHGGTEAFFGQGTRLTVV.

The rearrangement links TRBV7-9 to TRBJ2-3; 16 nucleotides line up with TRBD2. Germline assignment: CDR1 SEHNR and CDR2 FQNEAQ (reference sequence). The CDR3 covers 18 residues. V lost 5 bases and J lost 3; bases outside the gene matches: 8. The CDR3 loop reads CASSPGTSGRARTDTQYF. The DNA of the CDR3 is TGTGCCAGCAGCCCCGGGACTAGCGGGAGGGCTCGTACAGATACGCAGTATTTT.

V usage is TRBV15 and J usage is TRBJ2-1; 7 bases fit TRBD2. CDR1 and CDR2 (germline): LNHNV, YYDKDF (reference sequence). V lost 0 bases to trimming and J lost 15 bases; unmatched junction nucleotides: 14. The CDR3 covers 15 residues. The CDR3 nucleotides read TGTGCCACCAGCAGAGATCCCAGCGGGGCGGATGCGCGGTTCTTC. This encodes CATSRDPSGADARFF.

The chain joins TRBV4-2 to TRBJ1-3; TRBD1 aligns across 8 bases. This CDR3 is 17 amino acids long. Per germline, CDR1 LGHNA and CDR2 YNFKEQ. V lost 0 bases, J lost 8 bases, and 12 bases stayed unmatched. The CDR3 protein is CASSQELLGRGLDTIYF. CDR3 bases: TGTGCCAGCAGCCAAGAGCTTCTGGGCAGGGGGCTAGACACCATATATTTT.

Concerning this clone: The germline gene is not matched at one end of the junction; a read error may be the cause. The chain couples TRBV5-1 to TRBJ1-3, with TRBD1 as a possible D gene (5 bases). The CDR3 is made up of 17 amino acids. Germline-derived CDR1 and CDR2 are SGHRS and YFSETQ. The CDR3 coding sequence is TGTGCCAGCAGCCCAACTCTGGGGGACTCTTCTGGAAACACCATATATTTT. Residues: CASSPTLGDSSGNTIYF.

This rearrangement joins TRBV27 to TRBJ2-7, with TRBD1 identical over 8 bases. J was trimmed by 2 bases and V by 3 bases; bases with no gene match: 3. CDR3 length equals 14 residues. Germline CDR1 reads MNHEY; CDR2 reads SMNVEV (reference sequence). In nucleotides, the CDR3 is TGTGCCAGCAGTTTTGGGACAGGTACCTACGAGCAGTACGTC. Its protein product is CASSFGTGTYEQYV.

CDR3 nucleotides: TGTGCCAGCAGCCAAGATCTTGGAGCCTTCGGGGGAAACACCATATATTTT. Translated: CASSQDLGAFGGNTIYF. J is TRBJ1-3 and V is TRBV14; D is ambiguous. The CDR3 contains 17 residues. Trimming stripped 0 bases from V and 4 bases from J, with 16 bases between. Germline V CDR1 and CDR2: SGHDN, FVKESK.

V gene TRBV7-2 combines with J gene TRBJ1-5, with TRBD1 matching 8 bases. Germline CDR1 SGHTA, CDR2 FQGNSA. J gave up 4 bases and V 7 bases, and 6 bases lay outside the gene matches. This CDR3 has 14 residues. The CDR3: CASNDRGGNQPQHF. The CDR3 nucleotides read TGTGCCAGCAACGACAGGGGCGGGAATCAGCCCCAGCATTTT.

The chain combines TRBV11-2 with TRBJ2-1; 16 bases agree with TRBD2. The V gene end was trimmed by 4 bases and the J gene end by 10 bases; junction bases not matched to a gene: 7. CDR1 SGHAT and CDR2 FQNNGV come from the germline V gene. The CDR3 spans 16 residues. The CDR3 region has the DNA TGTGCCAGCAGCTCGGGACTAGCGGGAGGGAGTGGGGAGCAGTTCTTC. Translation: CASSSGLAGGSGEQFF.

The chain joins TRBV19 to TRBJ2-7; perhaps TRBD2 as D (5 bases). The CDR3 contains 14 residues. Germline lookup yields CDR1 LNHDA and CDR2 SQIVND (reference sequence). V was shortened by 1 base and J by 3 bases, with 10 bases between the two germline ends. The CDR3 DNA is TGTGCCAGTAGTATAGGACTGGGAGACTACGAGCAGTACGTC. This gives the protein CASSIGLGDYEQYV.

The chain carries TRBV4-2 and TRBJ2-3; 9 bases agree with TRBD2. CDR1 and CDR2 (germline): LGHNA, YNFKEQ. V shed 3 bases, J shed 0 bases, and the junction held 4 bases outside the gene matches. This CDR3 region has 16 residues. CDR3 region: CASSQSSGGSTDTQYF. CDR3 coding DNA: TGTGCCAGCAGCCAGAGTAGCGGGGGAAGCACAGATACGCAGTATTTT.

This CDR3 reads CASSLARLDEQYV. The CDR3 nucleotides are TGTGCCAGCAGCTTAGCGCGGTTGGACGAGCAGTACGTC. The V call is TRBV7-2, the J call TRBJ2-7; D unresolved. Germline loops: CDR1 SGHTA, CDR2 FQGNSA. The CDR3 totals 13 residues. Trimming took off 0 bases at V and 5 bases at J, with 8 bases between the two ends.

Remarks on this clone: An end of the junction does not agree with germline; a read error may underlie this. CDR3 in amino acids: CASSLEGATNYGYTF. In DNA, the CDR3 is TGTGCCAGCAGCTTGGAGGGGGCAACTAACTATGGCTACACCTTC. The genes are TRBV5-1 and TRBJ1-2, with 7 bases matching TRBD1. The CDR3 runs to 15 residues. Germline values: CDR1 SGHRS, CDR2 YFSETQ.

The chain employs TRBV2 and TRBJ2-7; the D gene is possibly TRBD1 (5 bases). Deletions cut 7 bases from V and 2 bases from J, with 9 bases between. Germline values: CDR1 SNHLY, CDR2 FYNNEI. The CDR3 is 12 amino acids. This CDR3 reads CASTRQTYEQYV. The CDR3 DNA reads TGTGCCAGCACCCGACAGACCTACGAGCAGTACGTC.

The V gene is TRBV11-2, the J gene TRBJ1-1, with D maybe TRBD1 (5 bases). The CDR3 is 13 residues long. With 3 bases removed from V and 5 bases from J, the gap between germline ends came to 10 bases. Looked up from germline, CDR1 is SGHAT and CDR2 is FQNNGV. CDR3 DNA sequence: TGTGCCAGCAGCTTCTCGACAGCTACTGAAGCTTTCTTT. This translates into CASSFSTATEAFF. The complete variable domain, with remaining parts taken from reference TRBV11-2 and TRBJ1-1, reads EAGVAQSPRYKIIEKRQSVAFWCNPISGHATLYWYQQILGQGPKLLIQFQNNGVVDDSQLPKDRFSAERLKGVDSTLKIQPAKLEDSAVYLCASSFSTATEAFFGQGTRLTVV.

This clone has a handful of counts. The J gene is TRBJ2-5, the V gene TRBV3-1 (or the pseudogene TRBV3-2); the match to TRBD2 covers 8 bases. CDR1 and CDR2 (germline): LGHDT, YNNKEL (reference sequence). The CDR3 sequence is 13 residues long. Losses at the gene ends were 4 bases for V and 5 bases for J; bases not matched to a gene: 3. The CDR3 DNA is TGTGCCAGCAGCCGGACTAGCAGTGAGACCCAGTACTTC. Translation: CASSRTSSETQYF.